This paragraph reports one TCR beta chain. The antigen remains unidentified. Treatment for all HIV-infected participants took place in the United States. V shed 1 base and J shed 6 bases, with 7 bases lying between them. This CDR3 comprises 12 residues. Germline V gene lookup returns CDR1 SGHDT and CDR2 YYEEEE. These data originate in a study of long-term antiretroviral therapy in people with HIV. Study-level information: The 2015 immediate-ART recommendation was preceded by the earliest samples by about a decade. The study's findings and limits: In samples taken after ART, diversity increased but remained below transplant donor control levels. Clones expanded before ART dominated the repertoire at all time points.

Version v3.0 of the immunoSEQ assay ran at survey level. This table comes from immunoSEQ multiplex PCR, and its TCRdb copy is limited to in-frame clones, with some not included. The data contain fewer than 20,000 clones, approximately 71% of them singletons. The chain couples TRBV5-6 to TRBJ1-2; D gene ambiguous. Sequenced here: unsorted PBMCs, sampled 1.5 years before starting antiretroviral therapy. The sequence was collected from a woman aged 45-65 years with HIV. The CDR3 loop is CASSLSPDGYTF. CDR3 nucleotide sequence: TGTGCCAGCAGCTTGTCCCCGGATGGCTACACCTTC.